Shown below are 23 T cell receptor beta chains from a single sample sequenced in a study of molecular identifiers for immune sequencing clone quantification. In TCRdb, the PCR reads were re-called with MiXCR into one record per CDR3 protein. Among some 580,000 distinct CDR3 sequences listed, around 25% were seen once. Material for sequencing was naive CD8+ T cells from blood, with Jurkat cell RNA spiked in. Subset of the sample: FACS-sorted CD8+CD4-CCR7+CD45RA+ naive T cells. These receptors originate from a human donor in good health. Some libraries in this study had Jurkat cell RNA spiked in.

Ten or more counts support this clonotype. The J gene is TRBJ2-7, the V gene TRBV6-6; weak D call: TRBD1 (6 bases). The CDR3 loop spans 14 amino acids. V was shortened by 6 bases and J by 3 bases, with 15 bases between the two germline ends. Germline CDR1 and CDR2: MNHNY and SVGAGI (reference sequence). The CDR3 DNA reads TGTGCCAGCAGCCCCGGGGCAGGGGTCTACGAGCAGTACTTC. Residues: CASSPGAGVYEQYF.

This clonotype has a count of ten or more. This sequence joins TRBV7-2 and TRBJ2-1; 7 nucleotides line up with TRBD1. The CDR3 length is 16 residues. Unmatched junction bases numbered 5, after V lost 1 base and J lost 2 bases. The V gene's germline CDR1 is SGHTA and CDR2 FQGNSA. The CDR3 nucleotides are TGTGCCAGCAGCTTAGAAAACAGGGGACCCTACAATGAGCAGTTCTTC. This sequence encodes CASSLENRGPYNEQFF.

The chain recombines TRBV7-9 with TRBJ2-7, with 7 nucleotides matching TRBD1. This CDR3 is built from 14 residues. Germline V gene data show CDR1 as SEHNR and CDR2 as FQNEAQ (reference sequence). V lost 5 bases to trimming and J lost 2 bases; unmatched junction nucleotides: 6. Here the CDR3 DNA reads TGTGCCAGCAGCCGTCGGGACAGTCCCTACGAGCAGTACTTC. Translation: CASSRRDSPYEQYF.

As for this clonotype: One end of the junction does not line up with germline, which may come from a read error. The CDR3 spells CASSPEGANVPTF. DNA of the CDR3: TGTGCCAGCAGTCCGGAAGGGGCCAACGTCCCGACTTTC. The rearrangement joins TRBV5-4 to TRBJ2-6; a weak D match, TRBD1 (5 bases). The CDR3 is made up of 13 amino acids. Looked up from germline, CDR1 is SGHNT and CDR2 is YYREEE (reference sequence). Combining the CDR3 with reference TRBV5-4 and TRBJ2-6 gives the whole variable domain ETGVTQSPTHLIKTRGQQVTLRCSSQSGHNTVSWYQQALGQGPQFIFQYYREEENGRGNFPPRFSGLQFPNYSSELNVNALELDDSALYLCASSPEGANVPTFGAGSRLTVL.

This clonotype has only a few counts. The chain couples TRBV4-3 to TRBJ2-5; D may match TRBD1 or TRBD2 (5 bases each). CDR1 LGHNA and CDR2 YSLEER come from the germline V gene. The ends were cut back, 0 bases at V and 5 bases at J, with 13 bases in the middle. The CDR3 has 15 amino acids. CDR3 sequence: CASSQDWSEGETQYF. The CDR3 nucleotides are TGCGCCAGCAGCCAAGATTGGAGCGAGGGGGAGACCCAGTACTTC.

This clonotype was counted at least ten times. The J gene is TRBJ2-3, the V gene TRBV3-1; 10 bases align to TRBD2. Germline CDR1 reads LGHDT; CDR2 reads YNNKEL (reference sequence). CDR3 length: 16 residues. V gave up 2 bases and J gave up 4 bases; unmatched junction bases: 6. CDR3 residues: CASSQLAGVPPDTQYF. The DNA of the CDR3 is TGTGCCAGCAGCCAACTAGCGGGGGTCCCTCCAGATACGCAGTATTTT.

This clonotype was seen many times. V gene TRBV25-1 combines with J gene TRBJ2-1; 9 bases fit TRBD1. The CDR3 has 15 residues. The V and J ends lost 7 bases and 5 bases, in that order; junction bases with no gene match: 9. Per germline, CDR1 MGHDK and CDR2 SYGVNS. The CDR3 DNA reads TGTGCCAGCAATTACCGGGACAGGGAAGACAATGAGCAGTTCTTC. Amino acids: CASNYRDREDNEQFF.

This clonotype was seen ten or more times. The chain joins TRBV16 to TRBJ1-5, with D possibly TRBD1 on 6 matching bases. Trimming took off 2 bases at V and 0 bases at J, with 8 bases between the two ends. The CDR3 has 15 amino acids. The germline V gene encodes CDR1 KGHSY and CDR2 FQNENV. The CDR3 DNA sequence: TGTGCCAGCAGCCAAGGACAGCCTAGCAATCAGCCCCAGCATTTT. Encoded protein: CASSQGQPSNQPQHF. Supplemented by reference TRBV16 and TRBJ1-5, the full variable domain reads GEEVAQTPKHLVRGEGQKAKLYCAPIKGHSYVFWYQQVLKNEFKFLISFQNENVFDETGMPKERFSAKCLPNSPCSLEIQATKLEDSAVYFCASSQGQPSNQPQHFGDGTRLSIL.

This clonotype was seen a handful of times. This chain joins TRBV4-3 and TRBJ2-1, with TRBD2 matching 15 bases. CDR1 and CDR2 (germline): LGHNA, YSLEER. J lost 7 bases, V lost 0 bases, and 7 bases had no gene match. The CDR3 is 18 amino acids. CDR3 loop: CASSQDWTSGGALNEQFF. The CDR3 DNA is TGCGCCAGCAGCCAAGATTGGACTAGCGGGGGGGCCTTGAATGAGCAGTTCTTC.

The rearrangement joins TRBV5-1 to TRBJ1-1; TRBD1 agrees at 7 bases. Germline V gene lookup returns CDR1 SGHRS and CDR2 YFSETQ. The CDR3 is 15 residues long. Unmatched junction bases numbered 2, after V lost 0 bases and J lost 0 bases. Here the CDR3 DNA reads TGCGCCAGCAGCTTGGAGGGGGCGATGAACACTGAAGCTTTCTTT. It is translated as CASSLEGAMNTEAFF.

This clonotype appeared once. A much larger clonotype is one base distant, so this may be a read error. The chain joins TRBV20-1 to TRBJ2-3; TRBD2 aligns across 15 bases. Germline CDR1 is DFQATT and CDR2 is SNEGSKA (reference sequence). This CDR3 has 16 amino acids. V lost 4 bases and J lost 3; bases outside the gene matches: 5. CDR3 sequence (DNA): TGCAGTGCTAAAGAAGGGACTAGCGGGAGGACAGATACGCAGTATTTT. This sequence encodes CSAKEGTSGRTDTQYF.

A note on this clonotype: A clone one base away is much larger, so this may be a read error. The chain is built from TRBV5-4 and TRBJ1-2; the D is unclear. Germline CDR1 is SGHNT and CDR2 is YYREEE (reference sequence). The length of the CDR3 is 13 residues. CDR3 in amino acids: CTSSPLDETGYTF. In DNA, the CDR3 is TGTACCAGCAGCCCACTGGACGAGACTGGCTACACCTTC.

This chain connects TRBV19 to TRBJ1-2; D remains ambiguous. This CDR3 comprises 12 residues. V dropped 10 bases and J dropped 6 bases, with 15 bases sitting between them. The germline CDR1 and CDR2 sequences are LNHDA and SQIVND (reference sequence). CDR3 DNA sequence: TGTGCCACCGACCATGGAGGACATGGCTACACCTTC. Residues: CATDHGGHGYTF.

The chain carries TRBV15 and TRBJ2-5; TRBD2 matches 7 bases. V shed 0 bases, J shed 4 bases, and the junction held 11 bases outside the gene matches. The CDR3 sequence is 17 residues long. The germline CDR1 and CDR2 sequences are LNHNV and YYDKDF (reference sequence). As DNA, the CDR3 is TGTGCCACCAGCAGAGATCAGGCGGGGGTGAGATCAGAGACCCAGTACTTC. It codes for CATSRDQAGVRSETQYF.

Concerning this clonotype itself: A much bigger clone sits one base away, suggesting this may be a read error. The chain combines TRBV4-3 with TRBJ2-7; unclear D gene. The germline V gene has CDR1 LGHNA and CDR2 YSLEER. The CDR3 has 15 amino acids. Trimming shortened V by 0 bases and J by 0 bases, and 9 bases separated the two germline ends. CDR3 sequence (DNA): TGCGCCAGCAGCCAAGAACAGTCCAGCTCCTACGAGCAGTACTTC. Its protein product is CASSQEQSSSYEQYF.

The chain carries TRBV7-9 and TRBJ2-7; D is perhaps TRBD1 (6 bases). V was pared by 10 bases and J by 4 bases, with 14 bases between. Germline V gene sequence: CDR1 SEHNR, CDR2 FQNEAQ (reference sequence). CDR3 length equals 12 residues. The CDR3 DNA is TGTGCCATTGGGCACAGGGAGTACGAGCAGTACTTC. Translation gives CAIGHREYEQYF.

The chain uses TRBV5-1 and TRBJ1-1; D is possibly TRBD1 (5 bases). Germline CDR1 is SGHRS and CDR2 is YFSETQ. V was pared by 3 bases and J by 8 bases, with 14 bases between. This CDR3 has 13 amino acids. In DNA, the CDR3 is TGCGCCAGCAGCTGGGAACCGGGACGGGAAGCTTTCTTT. Its translation: CASSWEPGREAFF.

Comments on this clonotype: This could be a read error, since a much larger clone is one nucleotide away. V usage is TRBV9 and J usage is TRBJ2-1; D is possibly TRBD1 (5 bases). The CDR3 consists of 13 residues. Germline V lookup: CDR1 SGDLS, CDR2 YYNGEE. CDR3 nucleotides: TGTGCCAGCAGCGTTGTTCCAGGGAATGAGCAGTCCTTC. This codes for CASSVVPGNEQSF.

This clonotype was seen repeatedly, ten times or more. The chain links TRBV7-9 to TRBJ2-7; 7 bases are a match to TRBD1. The CDR3 sequence is 15 residues long. Germline-derived CDR1 and CDR2 are SEHNR and FQNEAQ (reference sequence). J was trimmed by 4 bases and V by 5 bases; bases with no gene match: 11. The CDR3: CASSLDRDLGYEQYF. CDR3 bases: TGTGCCAGCAGCCTTGACAGGGATCTTGGGTACGAGCAGTACTTC.

This clonotype was seen at least ten times. The J gene is TRBJ2-7, the V gene TRBV20-1, with D possibly TRBD1 on 6 matching bases. Germline V gene lookup returns CDR1 DFQATT and CDR2 SNEGSKA (reference sequence). With 5 bases removed from V and 0 bases from J, the gap between germline ends came to 11 bases. This CDR3 is 13 amino acids long. CDR3 amino acids: CSAHRDNSYEQYF. The CDR3 DNA is TGCAGTGCTCACCGGGACAACTCCTACGAGCAGTACTTC.

The chain combines TRBV13 with TRBJ2-7; TRBD2 matches 9 bases. There are 11 residues in the CDR3. From germline, CDR1 is PRHDT and CDR2 FYEKMQ (reference sequence). Trimming cost V 5 bases and J 12 bases; bases outside gene matches: 5. CDR3 residues: CASSQGLALYF. The CDR3 DNA reads TGTGCCAGCAGCCAAGGACTAGCGCTGTACTTC.

This clonotype has ten or more counts. This chain links TRBV19 with TRBJ1-4; weak D call: TRBD1 (6 bases). This CDR3 spans 15 amino acids. Trimming shortened V by 4 bases and J by 0 bases, and 9 bases separated the two germline ends. Germline loops: CDR1 LNHDA, CDR2 SQIVND (reference sequence). The CDR3 is CASSRRTATNEKLFF. CDR3 DNA: TGTGCCAGTAGTAGGCGGACAGCAACTAATGAAAAACTGTTTTTT.

This clonotype came up a few times. V gene TRBV12-3 or TRBV12-4 combines with J gene TRBJ2-1; possible D gene TRBD2, 5 bases. The CDR3 contains 19 residues. V was clipped by 7 bases and J by 3 bases, with 28 bases between them. The CDR3 nucleotides read TGTGCCAGCACCCCAGCTTATGGTCTGGCGGGCTTAGACTACAATGAGCAGTTCTTC. This translates into CASTPAYGLAGLDYNEQFF.